The 32 T cell receptor beta chains presented below share a single source sample, sequenced in a study of human T cells and chemical hapten exposure. TCRdb reprocessed the RACE reads via MiXCR and lists one record per CDR3 protein. The data show about 110,000 distinct CDR3 sequences, with less than 40% seen just once and more than 2.5% held by the top ten. As to time point: patch test 3, about 24 weeks after DPC sensitization. As to treatment: therapeutic diphenylcyclopropenone sensitization with weekly scalp DPC. Sequenced here: whole blood, sampled in connection with sensitization to the hapten diphenylcyclopropenone (DPC). These receptors all come from a man aged 40-55 years with alopecia areata. Some clones in this sample may be carry-over from other donors' samples.

The V call is TRBV28, the J call TRBJ2-7; D ambiguous. CDR3 size: 16 residues. Germline CDR1 and CDR2: MDHEN and SYDVKM. Trimming removed 5 bases from V and 0 bases from J, with 17 bases in between. Here the CDR3 DNA reads TGTGCCAGCAGTCCCCCGAGGCGACGGAGCTCCTACGAGCAGTACTTC. Protein sequence: CASSPPRRRSSYEQYF.

There are many counts of this clonotype. V is TRBV24-1 and J is TRBJ1-1; 7 nucleotides align to TRBD1. CDR1 KGHDR and CDR2 SFDVKD come from the germline V gene. Trimming removed 6 bases from V and 4 bases from J; junction bases left unmatched: 10. The CDR3 extends over 15 amino acids. Written as DNA, the CDR3 is TGTGCCACCAGTTCCCCAAACAGGGGTACCACTGAAGCTTTCTTT. Translated, it gives CATSSPNRGTTEAFF.

The V call is TRBV28, the J call TRBJ2-7; D uncertain. This CDR3 contains 12 residues. The germline CDR1 and CDR2 sequences are MDHEN and SYDVKM. V was pared by 6 bases and J by 6 bases, with 12 bases between. This chain's CDR3 is CASSLLGREQYF. The CDR3 DNA follows: TGTGCCAGCAGCCTGCTAGGGCGCGAGCAGTACTTC. Looking up the rest from reference TRBV28 and TRBJ2-7 gives the full variable domain: DVKVTQSSRYLVKRTGEKVFLECVQDMDHENMFWYRQDPGLGLRLIYFSYDVKMKEKGDIPEGYSVSREKKERFSLILESASTNQTSMYLCASSLLGREQYFGPGTRLTVT.

The rearrangement joins TRBV28 to TRBJ2-7; 10 bases fit TRBD1. The CDR3 contains 18 residues. Germline CDR1 reads MDHEN; CDR2 reads SYDVKM. The V and J ends lost 1 base and 3 bases, in that order; junction bases with no gene match: 12. CDR3 sequence: CASSLLVTGTGDFYEQYF. The CDR3 nucleotides are TGTGCCAGCAGTTTATTAGTAACCGGGACAGGGGATTTCTACGAGCAGTACTTC.

The chain uses TRBV6-2 or TRBV6-3 and TRBJ2-3; D unclear. V lost 8 bases and J 3 bases, leaving 12 bases between the germline ends. The germline gives CDR1 MNHEY, CDR2 SVGEGT. The CDR3 consists of 13 residues. The CDR3 region is CASEIQGTDTQYF. In DNA, the CDR3 is TGTGCCAGCGAAATCCAAGGGACAGATACGCAGTATTTT.

Notes on this clonotype: An end of the junction does not agree with germline; a read error may underlie this. The chain joins TRBV12-5 to TRBJ2-1; no clear D gene. CDR1 is LGHNT and CDR2 is FRNRAP in the germline V gene. The CDR3 has 11 amino acids. The CDR3 nucleotides read TGTGCTAGTGGTTTGTACACTGAGCAGTTCTTC. This translates into CASGLYTEQFF.

This chain's CDR3 is CASRLRTEETQYF. DNA of the CDR3: TGTGCCAGCAGGCTTAGGACAGAAGAGACCCAGTACTTC. The chain recombines TRBV28 with TRBJ2-5; perhaps TRBD1 as D (6 bases). The CDR3 sequence is 13 residues long. The V and J ends lost 6 bases and 3 bases respectively, with 11 bases between them. The germline V gene encodes CDR1 MDHEN and CDR2 SYDVKM.

The chain uses TRBV6-6 and TRBJ1-6, with 7 positions matching TRBD1. Germline V gene lookup returns CDR1 MNHNY and CDR2 SVGAGI (reference sequence). Trimming removed 2 bases from V and 13 bases from J; junction bases left unmatched: 5. The CDR3 totals 13 residues. In nucleotides, the CDR3 is TGTGCCAGCAGTTACGACAACAGGGGTCCCCTCCACTTT. Its protein product is CASSYDNRGPLHF.

This clonotype was seen more than once but under ten times. The chain links TRBV7-9 to TRBJ2-5; TRBD1 might be the D (7 bases). Per the germline V gene, CDR1 is SEHNR and CDR2 is FQNEAQ (reference sequence). There are 15 residues in the CDR3. Deletions cut 3 bases from V and 3 bases from J, with 14 bases between. The CDR3 loop reads CASSFRGAVEETQYF. CDR3 bases: TGTGCCAGCAGCTTCAGGGGGGCGGTAGAAGAGACCCAGTACTTC.

The chain combines TRBV29-1 with TRBJ2-1, with D maybe TRBD2 (5 bases). Trimming left V 4 bases short and J 7 bases short, with 11 bases between. CDR1 and CDR2 (germline): SQVTM, ANQGSEA. This CDR3 contains 12 residues. DNA of the CDR3: TGCAGCGTTGGAGACCCGGGGAATGAGCAGTTCTTC. It codes for CSVGDPGNEQFF.

The chain combines TRBV7-2 with TRBJ2-2; D is possibly TRBD2 (6 bases). Trimming removed 2 bases from V and 7 bases from J, with 11 bases in between. This CDR3 region has 14 residues. The germline V gene has CDR1 SGHTA and CDR2 FQGNSA. For the CDR3, the DNA is TGTGCCAGCAGCTTAAACCTAGCGAGCGGGGAGCTGTTTTTT. It specifies CASSLNLASGELFF.

The gene calls are TRBV6-2 or TRBV6-3 and TRBJ1-2, with no clear D. The CDR3 has 13 residues. V was clipped by 2 bases and J by 6 bases, with 10 bases between them. Germline CDR1 and CDR2: MNHEY and SVGEGT. The CDR3 region is CASSYPAGHGYTF. DNA of the CDR3: TGTGCCAGCAGTTACCCAGCCGGCCATGGCTACACCTTC.

The chain links TRBV11-2 to TRBJ2-5; D tentatively reads TRBD1 or TRBD2 (5 bases each). There are 14 residues in the CDR3. V gave up 5 bases and J gave up 5 bases, with 15 bases separating them. CDR1 and CDR2 from the germline V gene are SGHAT and FQNNGV. In DNA form, the CDR3 reads TGTGCCAGCAGCCCGAGGGGCAGTTTTGAGACCCAGTACTTC. This encodes CASSPRGSFETQYF.

This clonotype was seen a few times. The V and J genes are TRBV7-2 and TRBJ2-1; D not certain. V was shortened by 1 base and J by 0 bases, with 7 bases between the two germline ends. Germline V CDR1 and CDR2: SGHTA, FQGNSA. The CDR3 consists of 15 residues. CDR3 coding DNA: TGTGCCAGCAGCTTAGAGGGCCCCTCCTACAATGAGCAGTTCTTC. It codes for CASSLEGPSYNEQFF.

The chain carries TRBV21-1 and TRBJ1-1; TRBD1 is the table's D call and was not checked against the DNA. TRBV21-1 is assigned pseudogene status. The CDR3 length is 19 residues. DNA for the CDR3: TGTGCCAGCAGCAATCACAGGGAAGAGTTGGAACTGGGTAACACTGAAGCTTTCTTT. Residues: CASSNHREELELGNTEAFF.

This chain uses TRBV6-5 with TRBJ1-2; 8 bases line up with TRBD1. Germline loops: CDR1 MNHEY, CDR2 SVGAGI. V was clipped by 6 bases and J by 1 base; unmatched bases: 10. The CDR3 totals 16 residues. In DNA form, the CDR3 reads TGTGCCAGCAGCCCCCCTACAGGGGGTGGTAACTATGGCTACACCTTC. Translation gives CASSPPTGGGNYGYTF.

This clonotype was recorded a few times. The genes are TRBV24-1 and TRBJ1-5, with D unresolved. Germline V gene data show CDR1 as KGHDR and CDR2 as SFDVKD. CDR3 length: 12 residues. V was clipped by 5 bases and J by 6 bases, with 7 bases between them. The CDR3 loop is CATSVIGQPQHF. The CDR3, as DNA: TGTGCCACCAGTGTTATAGGTCAGCCCCAGCATTTT.

The chain recombines TRBV6-2 or TRBV6-3 with TRBJ2-3, with D possibly matching TRBD2 (6 bases). The germline V gene has CDR1 MNHEY and CDR2 SVGEGT. Trimming left V 5 bases short and J 2 bases short, with 11 bases between. There are 14 residues in the CDR3. The CDR3 loop is CASSTADYTDTQYF. As DNA, the CDR3 is TGTGCCAGCAGTACGGCGGACTACACAGATACGCAGTATTTT.

The rearrangement joins TRBV4-3 to TRBJ1-6; 9 bases map to TRBD1. V lost 0 bases and J lost 8; bases outside the gene matches: 5. CDR3 length equals 16 residues. From germline, CDR1 is LGHNA and CDR2 YSLEER. This CDR3 reads CASSQDLTGGHSPLHF. The CDR3 bases are TGCGCCAGCAGCCAAGATCTGACAGGGGGGCATTCACCCCTCCACTTT.

This clonotype was detected a few times. CDR3 bases: TGTGCCAGCAGCTTAGTGGCTAGCGGGGGGGCAGATACGCAGTATTTT. Translating gives CASSLVASGGADTQYF. The chain links TRBV7-2 to TRBJ2-3, with TRBD2 identical over 12 bases. Germline V gene sequence: CDR1 SGHTA, CDR2 FQGNSA. After removal of 1 base from V and 4 bases from J, the junction contained 3 bases not matched to a gene. There are 16 residues in the CDR3.

The chain uses TRBV5-1 and TRBJ2-3, with D possibly matching TRBD1 (6 bases). Germline CDR1 and CDR2: SGHRS and YFSETQ. The length of the CDR3 is 18 residues. Deletions cut 0 bases from V and 1 base from J, with 18 bases between. The CDR3: CASSLGKDSAYGTDTQYF. The CDR3 bases are TGCGCCAGCAGCTTGGGGAAGGACAGCGCCTACGGCACAGATACGCAGTATTTT.

The V gene is TRBV27, the J gene TRBJ2-1; possibly TRBD2 for D (6 bases). CDR1 is MNHEY, CDR2 SMNVEV, per germline (reference sequence). V dropped 1 base and J dropped 8 bases, with 21 bases sitting between them. This CDR3 contains 17 residues. The CDR3, as DNA: TGTGCCAGCAGTTTATTACCGGGACTCAGAAGGTTGGATGAGCAGTTCTTC. Translation: CASSLLPGLRRLDEQFF.

The chain uses TRBV7-2 and TRBJ2-3; D remains ambiguous. The CDR3 is made up of 15 amino acids. Trimming took off 1 base at V and 4 bases at J, with 12 bases between the two ends. CDR1 is SGHTA and CDR2 is FQGNSA in the germline V gene. The CDR3 DNA follows: TGTGCCAGCAGCTTAGGGGGTATAGGTGCAGATACGCAGTATTTT. Amino acids: CASSLGGIGADTQYF.

The chain recombines TRBV28 with TRBJ2-7, with TRBD1 as a possible D gene (5 bases). Trimming took 5 bases from V and 1 from J, leaving 12 bases between them. This CDR3 has 14 amino acids. Looked up from germline, CDR1 is MDHEN and CDR2 is SYDVKM. CDR3 residues: CASSLPGKSYEQYF. The CDR3 bases are TGTGCCAGCAGTCTCCCAGGGAAGTCCTACGAGCAGTACTTC.

The genes are TRBV14 and TRBJ2-1, with D unclear. Germline V gene sequence: CDR1 SGHDN, CDR2 FVKESK. Trimming stripped 3 bases from V and 10 bases from J, with 7 bases between. CDR3 size: 11 residues. CDR3 amino acids: CASSHKPEQFF. CDR3 bases: TGTGCCAGCAGCCACAAGCCCGAGCAGTTCTTC.

The chain links TRBV20-1 to TRBJ2-3; the D is unclear. Per the germline V gene, CDR1 is DFQATT and CDR2 is SNEGSKA (reference sequence). CDR3 length: 16 residues. Trimming pared 0 bases from V and 0 bases from J, leaving 13 bases between. CDR3 protein: CSARDRLMSSTDTQYF. CDR3 coding DNA: TGCAGTGCTAGAGATCGTTTGATGTCCAGCACAGATACGCAGTATTTT.

The sample holds a few counts of this clonotype. This chain links TRBV20-1 with TRBJ2-3; TRBD2 matches 9 bases. There are 15 residues in the CDR3. CDR1 and CDR2 (germline): DFQATT, SNEGSKA (reference sequence). With 4 bases clipped from V and 3 bases from J, the junction kept 8 bases outside the gene matches. The CDR3 DNA reads TGCAGTGCTACTAGCGGGGCGGCGCTAACAGATACGCAGTATTTT. Its protein product is CSATSGAALTDTQYF.

This clonotype has a single count. The rearrangement links TRBV18 to TRBJ2-7; TRBD1 matches at 9 bases. Germline trimming cut 4 bases from V and 5 bases from J; bases unmatched to any gene: 6. The CDR3 sequence is 14 residues long. CDR1 KGHSH and CDR2 LQKENI come from the germline V gene. This CDR3 reads CASSREGQGNEQYF. The CDR3 DNA reads as TGTGCCAGCTCACGGGAGGGACAGGGAAACGAGCAGTACTTC. Drawing the rest from reference TRBV18 and TRBJ2-7, the complete variable domain is NAGVMQNPRHLVRRRGQEARLRCSPMKGHSHVYWYRQLPEEGLKFMVYLQKENIIDESGMPKERFSAEFPKEGPSILRIQQVVRGDSAAYFCASSREGQGNEQYFGPGTRLTVT.

Here the CDR3 reads CASRKTGSYEQYV. Here the CDR3 DNA reads TGTGCCAGCAGAAAGACAGGGAGCTACGAGCAGTACGTC. The rearrangement links TRBV5-4 to TRBJ2-7, with 7 bases that match TRBD1. The V gene end was trimmed by 5 bases and the J gene end by 3 bases; junction bases not matched to a gene: 5. CDR1 is SGHNT and CDR2 is YYREEE in the germline V gene (reference sequence). The CDR3 runs to 13 residues.

The chain joins TRBV20-1 to TRBJ2-2; 14 positions agree with TRBD2. Germline-derived CDR1 and CDR2 are DFQATT and SNEGSKA (reference sequence). V shed 4 bases, J shed 5 bases, and the junction held 6 bases outside the gene matches. The CDR3 is 16 residues long. DNA for the CDR3: TGCAGTGCTACAGGACTAGCGGGAGGCGGGACCGGGGAGCTGTTTTTT. Its translation is CSATGLAGGGTGELFF.

The genes are TRBV3-1 and TRBJ2-5; 11 nucleotides align to TRBD2. Germline V gene lookup returns CDR1 LGHDT and CDR2 YNNKEL (reference sequence). Trimming removed 6 bases from V and 5 bases from J; junction bases left unmatched: 5. The CDR3 covers 14 residues. As DNA, the CDR3 is TGTGCCAGCAGGTTAGCGGGAGGGCGCGAGACCCAGTACTTC. As protein: CASRLAGGRETQYF.

The chain uses TRBV12-5 and TRBJ2-7, with TRBD2 identical over 7 bases. Germline CDR1 LGHNT, CDR2 FRNRAP. The CDR3 loop spans 13 amino acids. Trimming cost V 6 bases and J 5 bases; bases outside gene matches: 7. CDR3 residues: CASGPLATHEQYV. DNA of the CDR3: TGTGCTAGTGGCCCACTAGCGACCCACGAGCAGTACGTC.